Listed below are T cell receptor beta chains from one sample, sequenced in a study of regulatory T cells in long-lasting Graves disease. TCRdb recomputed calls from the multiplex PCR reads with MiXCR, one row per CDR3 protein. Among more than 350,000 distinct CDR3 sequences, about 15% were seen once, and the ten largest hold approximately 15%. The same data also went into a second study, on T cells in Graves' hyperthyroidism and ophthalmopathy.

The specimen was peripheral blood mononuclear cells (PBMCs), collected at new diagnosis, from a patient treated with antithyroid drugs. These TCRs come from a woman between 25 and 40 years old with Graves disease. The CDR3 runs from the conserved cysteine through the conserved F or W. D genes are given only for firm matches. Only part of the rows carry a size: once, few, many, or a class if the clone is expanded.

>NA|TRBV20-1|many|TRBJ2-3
CSARDAHRRYF
TGCAGTGCTAGAGATGCTCACCGGCGGTATTTT
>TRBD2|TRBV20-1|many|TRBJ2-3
CSAGELAGVWTDTQYF
TGCAGTGCTGGAGAACTAGCGGGAGTTTGGACAGATACGCAGTATTTT
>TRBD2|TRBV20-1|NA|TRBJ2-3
CSASGNGGGGFTDTQYF
TGCAGTGCAAGTGGAAACGGCGGGGGGGGATTTACAGATACGCAGTATTTT
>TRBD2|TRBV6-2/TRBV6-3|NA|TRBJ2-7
CASIPPAGVPTSGYEQYF
TGTGCCAGCATTCCCCCCGCAGGGGTCCCGACTAGCGGCTACGAGCAGTACTTC
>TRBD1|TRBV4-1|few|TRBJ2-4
CASSLPPGDRVGLAKNIQYF
TGCGCCAGCAGCCTCCCCCCGGGGGACAGGGTAGGACTCGCCAAAAACATTCAGTACTTC
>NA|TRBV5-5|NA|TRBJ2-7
CASSLRSGLASSYEQYF
TGTGCCAGCAGCCTCCGGTCGGGACTCGCCAGCTCCTACGAGCAGTACTTC
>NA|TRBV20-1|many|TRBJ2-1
CSAREYNEQFF
TGCAGTGCTAGAGAATACAATGAGCAGTTCTTC
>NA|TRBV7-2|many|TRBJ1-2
CASSAGRPTKGDGYTF
TGTGCCAGCAGCGCCGGACGGCCCACAAAGGGGGATGGCTACACCTTC
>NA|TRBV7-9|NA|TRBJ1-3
CASSIGVYGNTIYF
TGTGCCAGCAGCATTGGAGTTTATGGAAACACCATATATTTT
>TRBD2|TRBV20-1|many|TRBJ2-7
CSAGTSGAYEQYF
TGCAGTGCTGGGACTAGCGGTGCCTACGAGCAGTACTTC
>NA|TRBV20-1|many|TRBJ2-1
CSARAQGLGEQFF
TGCAGTGCCAGGGCTCAGGGACTCGGCGAGCAGTTCTTC
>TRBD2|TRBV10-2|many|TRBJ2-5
CASSGWTSESRTAETQYF
TGCGCCAGCAGTGGTTGGACTAGCGAGAGTCGGACTGCGGAGACCCAGTACTTC
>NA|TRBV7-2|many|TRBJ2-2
CASSLTPFRNTGELFF
TGTGCCAGCAGCTTAACCCCGTTTAGGAACACCGGGGAGCTGTTTTTT
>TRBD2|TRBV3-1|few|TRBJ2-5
CASSQALGGALETQYF
TGTGCCAGCAGCCAAGCGTTGGGAGGGGCCCTAGAGACCCAGTACTTC
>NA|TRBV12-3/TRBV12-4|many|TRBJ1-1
CASSKEGGPQVPNTEAFF
TGTGCCAGCAGTAAAGAGGGGGGGCCCCAAGTTCCGAACACTGAAGCTTTCTTT
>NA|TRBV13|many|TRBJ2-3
CASSLGFELAGSDTQYF
TGTGCCAGCAGCTTAGGCTTTGAACTAGCTGGCTCAGATACGCAGTATTTT
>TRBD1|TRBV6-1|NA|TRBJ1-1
CASSGQGARNTEAFF
TGTGCCAGCAGTGGACAGGGGGCGAGAAACACTGAAGCTTTCTTT
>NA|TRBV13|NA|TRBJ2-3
CASSGGLISTDTQYF
TGTGCCAGCAGCGGCGGGCTGATTAGCACAGATACGCAGTATTTT
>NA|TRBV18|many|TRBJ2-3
CASSPVGKTDTQYF
TGTGCCAGCTCACCAGTAGGGAAGACAGATACGCAGTATTTT
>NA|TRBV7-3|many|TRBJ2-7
CASSLTGPGARYEQYF
TGTGCCAGCAGCTTAACCGGGCCAGGGGCTAGGTACGAGCAGTACTTC
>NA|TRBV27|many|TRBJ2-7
CASSSGLRTYEQYF
TGTGCCAGCAGTTCGGGACTTCGCACCTACGAGCAGTACTTC
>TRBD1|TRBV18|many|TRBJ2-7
CASSPETGRLSYEQYF
TGTGCCAGCTCACCAGAGACAGGGCGACTCTCCTACGAGCAGTACTTC
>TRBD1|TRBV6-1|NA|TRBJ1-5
CASRFGTGDPINQPQHF
TGTGCCAGCAGATTCGGAACAGGGGACCCAATCAATCAGCCCCAGCATTTT
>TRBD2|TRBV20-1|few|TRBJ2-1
CSAHGLAGGQSYSEQFF
TGCAGTGCTCACGGACTAGCGGGAGGGCAATCCTACAGTGAGCAGTTCTTC
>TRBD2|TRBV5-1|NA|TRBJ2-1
CASSSAGGLNEQFF
TGCGCCAGCAGCTCAGCGGGAGGGTTGAATGAGCAGTTCTTC
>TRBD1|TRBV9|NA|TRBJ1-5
CASSEQGGSNQPQHF
TGTGCCAGCAGCGAGCAGGGGGGTAGCAATCAGCCCCAGCATTTT
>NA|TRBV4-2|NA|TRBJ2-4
CASSQIGDKNIQYF
TGTGCCAGCAGCCAAATTGGGGACAAAAACATTCAGTACTTC
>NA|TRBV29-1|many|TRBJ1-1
CSVEGRLNTEAFF
TGCAGCGTTGAGGGACGGCTGAACACTGAAGCTTTCTTT
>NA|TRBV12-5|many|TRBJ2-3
CASGSLGQPGTDTQYF
TGTGCTAGTGGTTCCCTCGGACAGCCTGGCACAGATACGCAGTATTTT
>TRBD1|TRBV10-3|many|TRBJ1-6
CAISESGQGNSPLHF
TGTGCCATCAGTGAGTCGGGACAGGGGAATTCACCCCTCCACTTT
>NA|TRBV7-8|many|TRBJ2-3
CASSLAAIGLSTDTQYF
TGTGCCAGCAGCTTAGCGGCAATAGGGCTGAGCACAGATACGCAGTATTTT
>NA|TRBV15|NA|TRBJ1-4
CATSANRDSTNEKLFF
TGTGCCACCAGCGCGAATCGGGACTCAACTAATGAAAAACTGTTTTTT
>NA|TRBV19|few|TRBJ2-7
CASSTQDSLSSYEQYF
TGTGCCAGTAGTACCCAGGACAGCCTTAGCTCCTACGAGCAGTACTTC
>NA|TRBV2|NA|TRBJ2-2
CASTMGAPNTGELFF
TGTGCCAGCACCATGGGGGCACCGAACACCGGGGAGCTGTTTTTT
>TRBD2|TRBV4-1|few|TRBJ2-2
CASSQGPLAGPSNTGELFF
TGCGCCAGCAGCCAAGGACCACTAGCGGGACCTTCGAACACCGGGGAGCTGTTTTTT
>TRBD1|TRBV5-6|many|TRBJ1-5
CASTIQGVRNQPQHF
TGTGCCAGCACTATACAGGGGGTCCGCAATCAGCCCCAGCATTTT
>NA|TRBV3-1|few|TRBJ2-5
CASRPRLPVSETQYF
TGTGCCAGCAGGCCTCGGTTGCCTGTGTCAGAGACCCAGTACTTC
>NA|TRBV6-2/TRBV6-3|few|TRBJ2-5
CASSYSRSSWMETQYF
TGTGCCAGCAGTTACTCGAGGTCTAGCTGGATGGAAACCCAGTACTTC
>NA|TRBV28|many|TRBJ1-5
CASSLIVSTRGNQPQHF
TGTGCCAGCAGTTTAATTGTCAGTACTAGAGGCAATCAGCCCCAGCATTTT
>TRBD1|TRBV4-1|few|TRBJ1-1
CASSHATGGTEAFF
TGCGCCAGCAGCCATGCGACAGGGGGCACTGAAGCTTTCTTT
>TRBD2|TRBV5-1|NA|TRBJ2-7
CASSLGGLADSYEQYF
TGCGCCAGCAGCTTGGGGGGACTAGCGGATTCCTACGAGCAGTACTTC
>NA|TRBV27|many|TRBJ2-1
CASSPRGRSYNEQFF
TGCGCCAGCAGTCCGAGGGGGAGGTCCTACAATGAGCAGTTCTTC
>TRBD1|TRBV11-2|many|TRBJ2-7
CASSVDRGVGEQYF
TGTGCCAGCAGCGTGGACAGGGGCGTTGGCGAGCAGTACTTC
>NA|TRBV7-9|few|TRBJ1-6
CASSIEGVTTYNSPLHF
TGTGCCAGCAGCATCGAGGGGGTTACTACCTATAATTCACCCCTCCACTTT
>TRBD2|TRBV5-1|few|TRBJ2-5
CASSLNLAGGETQYF
TGCGCCAGCAGCTTGAACCTAGCGGGAGGAGAGACCCAGTACTTC
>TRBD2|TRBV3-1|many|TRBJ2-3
CASSQDSGGRLFTQYF
TGTGCCAGCAGCCAAGATTCTGGCGGGAGGCTATTTACGCAGTATTTT
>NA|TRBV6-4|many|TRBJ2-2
CASSDTNTGELFF
TGTGCCAGCAGTGACACGAACACCGGGGAGCTGTTTTTT
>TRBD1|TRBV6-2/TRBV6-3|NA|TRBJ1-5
CASWTGGRQPQHF
TGTGCCAGCTGGACAGGGGGCCGTCAGCCCCAGCATTTT
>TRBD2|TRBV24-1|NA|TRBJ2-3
CATSARGAGGSDTQYF
TGTGCCACCAGTGCCCGCGGAGCGGGGGGCTCAGATACGCAGTATTTT
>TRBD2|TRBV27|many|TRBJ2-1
CASSFTASGSDEQFF
TGTGCCAGCAGTTTTACGGCTAGCGGGAGTGATGAGCAGTTCTTC
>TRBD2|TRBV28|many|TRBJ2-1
CASSSPRTSGSYEQFF
TGTGCCAGCAGTTCCCCTCGGACTAGCGGGAGTTATGAGCAGTTCTTC
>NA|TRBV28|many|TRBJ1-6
CASSPQLAGSPLHF
TGTGCCAGCAGTCCTCAACTGGCAGGATCACCCCTCCACTTT